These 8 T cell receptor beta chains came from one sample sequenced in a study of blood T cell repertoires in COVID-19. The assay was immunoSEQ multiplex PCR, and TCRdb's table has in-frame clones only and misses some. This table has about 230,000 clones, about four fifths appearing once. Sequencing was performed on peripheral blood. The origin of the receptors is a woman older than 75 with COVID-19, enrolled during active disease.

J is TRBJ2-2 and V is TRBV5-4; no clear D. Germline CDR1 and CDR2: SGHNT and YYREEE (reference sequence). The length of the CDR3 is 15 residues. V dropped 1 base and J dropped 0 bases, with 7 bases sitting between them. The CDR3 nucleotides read TGTGCCAGCAGCTTGCCAACAGCGAACACCGGGGAGCTGTTTTTT. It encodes CASSLPTANTGELFF.

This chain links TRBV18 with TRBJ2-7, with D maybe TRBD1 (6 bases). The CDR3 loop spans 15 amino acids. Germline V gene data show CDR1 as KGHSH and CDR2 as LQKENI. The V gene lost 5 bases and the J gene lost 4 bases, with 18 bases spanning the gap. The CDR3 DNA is TGTGCCAGCTCATCACAGACCGGACAGAGTTACGAGCAGTACTTC. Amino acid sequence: CASSSQTGQSYEQYF.

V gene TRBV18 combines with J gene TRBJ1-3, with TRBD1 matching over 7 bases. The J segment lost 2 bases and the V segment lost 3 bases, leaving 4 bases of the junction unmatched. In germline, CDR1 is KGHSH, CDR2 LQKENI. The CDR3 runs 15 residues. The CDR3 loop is CASSPRDSPGNTIYF. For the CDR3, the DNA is TGTGCCAGCTCACCGCGGGACAGTCCTGGAAACACCATATATTTT.

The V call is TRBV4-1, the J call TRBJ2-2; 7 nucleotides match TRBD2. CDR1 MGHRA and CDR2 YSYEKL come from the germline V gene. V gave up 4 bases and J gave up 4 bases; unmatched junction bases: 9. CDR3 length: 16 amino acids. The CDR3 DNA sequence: TGCGCCAGCAGCCCTAGTGGGGCTAGCGGCACCGGGGAGCTGTTTTTT. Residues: CASSPSGASGTGELFF.

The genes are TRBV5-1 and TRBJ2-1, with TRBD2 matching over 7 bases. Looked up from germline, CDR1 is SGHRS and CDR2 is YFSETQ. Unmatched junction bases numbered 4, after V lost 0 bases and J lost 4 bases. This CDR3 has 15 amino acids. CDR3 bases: TGCGCCAGCAGCTTGGGGACGGGGGGTTACAATGAGCAGTTCTTC. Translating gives CASSLGTGGYNEQFF.

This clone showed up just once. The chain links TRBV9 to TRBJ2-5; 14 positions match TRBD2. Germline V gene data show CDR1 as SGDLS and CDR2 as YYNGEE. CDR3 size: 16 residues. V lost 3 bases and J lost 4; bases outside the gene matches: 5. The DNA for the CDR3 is TGTGCCAGCAGCGCCGGACTAGCGGGAGGACCAGAGACCCAGTACTTC. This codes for CASSAGLAGGPETQYF.

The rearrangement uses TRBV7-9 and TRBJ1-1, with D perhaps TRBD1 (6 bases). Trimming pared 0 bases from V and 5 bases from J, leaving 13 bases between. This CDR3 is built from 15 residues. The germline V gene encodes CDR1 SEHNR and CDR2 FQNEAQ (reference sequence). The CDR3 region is CASSLAGGPGTEAFF. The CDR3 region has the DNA TGTGCCAGCAGCTTAGCCGGGGGGCCAGGGACTGAAGCTTTCTTT.

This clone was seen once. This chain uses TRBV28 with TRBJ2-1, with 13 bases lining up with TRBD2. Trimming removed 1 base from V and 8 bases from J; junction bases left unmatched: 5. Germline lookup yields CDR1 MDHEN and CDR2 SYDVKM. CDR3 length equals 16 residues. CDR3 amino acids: CASSLSGTSGTDEQFF. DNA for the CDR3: TGTGCCAGCAGTTTATCCGGGACTAGCGGGACGGATGAGCAGTTCTTC.